This TCR beta chain derives from a study of blood T cell repertoires in COVID-19. About the study: COVID-19 samples from acute and convalescent phases originated in the United States, Italy and Spain.

This clone occurred a few times. Per the authors' pipeline: How many nucleated cells were present was estimated from reference gene primer amplification. Sequenced by immunoSEQ multiplex PCR; TCRdb stores in-frame clones only, minus some. That table supplies the V and J calls and clone size; D and trimming were determined from the DNA. Of 220,000 or so clones listed, about 80% are singletons. After removal of 3 bases from V and 7 bases from J, the junction contained 4 bases not matched to a gene. Germline V gene lookup returns CDR1 SGHRS and CDR2 YFSETQ. The CDR3 contains 15 residues. The J gene is TRBJ1-6, the V gene TRBV5-1; TRBD1 matches at 10 bases. The sample comprised peripheral blood. The source is a woman at least 80 years old with acute or convalescent COVID-19. In DNA, the CDR3 is TGCGCCAGCAGCTCCGGACAGGGGGGGAATTCACCCCTCCACTTT. Translation gives CASSSGQGGNSPLHF. The full variable domain, rest sourced from reference TRBV5-1 and TRBJ1-6, is KAGVTQTPRYLIKTRGQQVTLSCSPISGHRSVSWYQQTPGQGLQFLFEYFSETQRNKGNFPGRFSGRQFSNSRSEMNVSTLELGDSALYLCASSSGQGGNSPLHFGNGTRLTVT.